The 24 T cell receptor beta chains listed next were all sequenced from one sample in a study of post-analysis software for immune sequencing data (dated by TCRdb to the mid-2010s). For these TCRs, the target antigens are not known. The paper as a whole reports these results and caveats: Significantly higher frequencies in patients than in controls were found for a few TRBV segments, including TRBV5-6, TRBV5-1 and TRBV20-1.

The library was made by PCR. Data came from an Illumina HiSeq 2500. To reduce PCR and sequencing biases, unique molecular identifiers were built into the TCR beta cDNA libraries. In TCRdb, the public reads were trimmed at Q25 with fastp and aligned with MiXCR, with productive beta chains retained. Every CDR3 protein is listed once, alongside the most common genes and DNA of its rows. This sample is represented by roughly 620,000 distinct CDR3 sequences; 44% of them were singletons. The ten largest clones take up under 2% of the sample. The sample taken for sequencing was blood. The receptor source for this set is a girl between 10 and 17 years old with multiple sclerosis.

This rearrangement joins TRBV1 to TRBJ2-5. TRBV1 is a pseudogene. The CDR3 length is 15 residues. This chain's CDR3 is CTSSLERMYQETQYF. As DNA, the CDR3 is TGCACCAGCAGCCTAGAGCGGATGTACCAAGAGACCCAGTACTTC.

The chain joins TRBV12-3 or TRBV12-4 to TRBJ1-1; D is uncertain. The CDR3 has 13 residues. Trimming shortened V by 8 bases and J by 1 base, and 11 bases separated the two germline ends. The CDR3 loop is CASRPNRNTEAFF. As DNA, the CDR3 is TGTGCCAGCCGTCCAAACAGGAACACTGAAGCTTTCTTT.

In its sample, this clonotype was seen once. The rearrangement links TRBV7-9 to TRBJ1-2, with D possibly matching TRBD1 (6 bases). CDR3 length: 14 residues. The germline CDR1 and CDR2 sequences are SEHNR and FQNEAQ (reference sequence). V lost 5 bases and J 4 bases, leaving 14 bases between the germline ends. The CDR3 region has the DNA TGTGCCAGCAGCGCCCTAGGACAGTCCTATGGCTACACCTTC. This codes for CASSALGQSYGYTF.

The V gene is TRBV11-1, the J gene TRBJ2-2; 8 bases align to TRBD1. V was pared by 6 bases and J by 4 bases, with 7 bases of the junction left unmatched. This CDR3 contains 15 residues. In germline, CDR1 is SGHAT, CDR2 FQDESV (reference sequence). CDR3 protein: CASSRDRSGTGELFF. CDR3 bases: TGTGCCAGCAGTCGGGACAGGTCGGGCACCGGGGAGCTGTTTTTT.

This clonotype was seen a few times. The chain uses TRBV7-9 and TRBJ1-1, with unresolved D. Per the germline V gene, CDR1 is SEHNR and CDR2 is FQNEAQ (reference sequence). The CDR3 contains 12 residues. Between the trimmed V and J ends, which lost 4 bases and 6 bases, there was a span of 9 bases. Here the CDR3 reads CASSYPGPEAFF. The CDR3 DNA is TGTGCCAGCAGCTACCCGGGCCCTGAAGCTTTCTTT.

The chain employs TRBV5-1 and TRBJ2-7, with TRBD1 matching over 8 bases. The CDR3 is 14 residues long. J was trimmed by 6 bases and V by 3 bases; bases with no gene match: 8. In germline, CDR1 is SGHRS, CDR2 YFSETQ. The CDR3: CASSSGTGPSEQYF. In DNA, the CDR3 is TGCGCCAGCAGCTCCGGGACAGGTCCCTCCGAGCAGTACTTC.

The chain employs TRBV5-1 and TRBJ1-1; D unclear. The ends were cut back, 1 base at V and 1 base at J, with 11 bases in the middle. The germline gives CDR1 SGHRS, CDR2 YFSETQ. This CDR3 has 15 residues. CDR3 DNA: TGCGCCAGCAGCTTGCTGTTAGGGCAGAACACTGAAGCTTTCTTT. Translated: CASSLLLGQNTEAFF.

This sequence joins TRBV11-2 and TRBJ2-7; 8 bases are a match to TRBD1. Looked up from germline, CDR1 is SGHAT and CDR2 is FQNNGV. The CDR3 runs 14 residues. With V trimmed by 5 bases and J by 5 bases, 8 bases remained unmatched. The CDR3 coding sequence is TGTGCCAGCAGCCCGCTGACAGGGGAGGACGAGCAGTACTTC. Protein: CASSPLTGEDEQYF.

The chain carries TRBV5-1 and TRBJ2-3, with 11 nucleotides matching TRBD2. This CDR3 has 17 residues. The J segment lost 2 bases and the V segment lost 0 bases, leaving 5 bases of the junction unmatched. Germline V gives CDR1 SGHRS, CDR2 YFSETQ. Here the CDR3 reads CASSLEASGGNTDTQYF. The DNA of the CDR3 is TGCGCCAGCAGCTTGGAGGCTAGCGGGGGGAACACAGATACGCAGTATTTT.

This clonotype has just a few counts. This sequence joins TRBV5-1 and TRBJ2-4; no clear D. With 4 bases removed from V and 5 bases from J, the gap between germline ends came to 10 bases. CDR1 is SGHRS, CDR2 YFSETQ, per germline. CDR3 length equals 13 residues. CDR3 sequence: CASSTPPQNIQYF. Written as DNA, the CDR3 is TGCGCCAGCAGCACGCCCCCCCAAAACATTCAGTACTTC. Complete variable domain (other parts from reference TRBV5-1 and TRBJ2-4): KAGVTQTPRYLIKTRGQQVTLSCSPISGHRSVSWYQQTPGQGLQFLFEYFSETQRNKGNFPGRFSGRQFSNSRSEMNVSTLELGDSALYLCASSTPPQNIQYFGAGTRLSVL.

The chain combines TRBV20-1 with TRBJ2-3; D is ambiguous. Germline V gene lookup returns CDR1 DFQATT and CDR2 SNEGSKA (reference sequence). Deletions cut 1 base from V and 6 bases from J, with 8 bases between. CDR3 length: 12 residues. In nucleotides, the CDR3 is TGCAGTGCTAGAGGTTCATCCGATACGCAGTATTTT. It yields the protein CSARGSSDTQYF.

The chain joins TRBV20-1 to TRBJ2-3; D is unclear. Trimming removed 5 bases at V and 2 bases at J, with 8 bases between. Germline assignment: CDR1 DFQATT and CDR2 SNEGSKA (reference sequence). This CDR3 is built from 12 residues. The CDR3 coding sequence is TGCAGTGCTCCGGCCCACACAGATACGCAGTATTTT. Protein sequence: CSAPAHTDTQYF.

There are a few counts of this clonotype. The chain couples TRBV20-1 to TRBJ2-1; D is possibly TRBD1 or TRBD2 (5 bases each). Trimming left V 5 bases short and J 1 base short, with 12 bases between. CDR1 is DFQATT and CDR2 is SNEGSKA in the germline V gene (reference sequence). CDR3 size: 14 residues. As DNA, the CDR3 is TGCAGTGCTCCTTTAGGGACGTCCTACAATGAGCAGTTCTTC. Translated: CSAPLGTSYNEQFF.

The CDR3 spells CASSSRQRANYGYTF. The CDR3 DNA follows: TGTGCCAGCAGTTCCAGACAGCGCGCTAACTATGGCTACACCTTC. The chain employs TRBV12-3 or TRBV12-4 and TRBJ1-2; a weak D match, TRBD1 (5 bases). This CDR3 has 15 amino acids. The V and J ends lost 4 bases and 0 bases respectively, with 12 bases between them.

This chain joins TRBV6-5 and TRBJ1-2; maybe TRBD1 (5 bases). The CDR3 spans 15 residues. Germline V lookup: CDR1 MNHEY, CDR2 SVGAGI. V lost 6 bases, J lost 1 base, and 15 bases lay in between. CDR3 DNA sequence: TGTGCCAGCAGAAACAACAGGAGGAGTAACTATGGCTACACCTTC. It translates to CASRNNRRSNYGYTF.

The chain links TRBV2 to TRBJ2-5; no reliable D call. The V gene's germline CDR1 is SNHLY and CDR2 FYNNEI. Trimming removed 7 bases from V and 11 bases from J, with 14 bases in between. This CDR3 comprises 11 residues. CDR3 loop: CASILAAEQYF. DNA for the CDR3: TGTGCCAGCATTCTGGCTGCGGAGCAGTACTTC.

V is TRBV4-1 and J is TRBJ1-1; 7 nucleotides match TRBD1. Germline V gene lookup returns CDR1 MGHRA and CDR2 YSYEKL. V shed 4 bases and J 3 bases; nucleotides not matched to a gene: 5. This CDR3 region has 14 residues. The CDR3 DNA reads TGCGCCAGCAGCCCGAGGCAGGGGGACACTGAAGCTTTCTTT. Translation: CASSPRQGDTEAFF.

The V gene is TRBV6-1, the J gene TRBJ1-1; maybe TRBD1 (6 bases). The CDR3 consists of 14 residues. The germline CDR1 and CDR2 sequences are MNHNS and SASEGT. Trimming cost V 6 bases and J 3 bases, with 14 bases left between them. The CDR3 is CASRQYPGDTEAFF. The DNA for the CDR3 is TGTGCCAGCAGGCAGTACCCAGGGGACACTGAAGCTTTCTTT.

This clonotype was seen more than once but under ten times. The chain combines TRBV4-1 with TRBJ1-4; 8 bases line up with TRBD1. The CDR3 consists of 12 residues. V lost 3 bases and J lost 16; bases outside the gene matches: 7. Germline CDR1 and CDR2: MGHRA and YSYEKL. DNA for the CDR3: TGCGCCAGCAGCCACCCCCGGGACAGGCGGTTTTTT. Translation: CASSHPRDRRFF.

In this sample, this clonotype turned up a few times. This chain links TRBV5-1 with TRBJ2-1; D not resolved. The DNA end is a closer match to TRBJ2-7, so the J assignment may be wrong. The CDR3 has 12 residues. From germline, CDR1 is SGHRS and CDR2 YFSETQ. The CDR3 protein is CASRKGDGEQYF. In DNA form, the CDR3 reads TGCGCCAGCAGAAAGGGTGACGGAGAGCAGTACTTC.

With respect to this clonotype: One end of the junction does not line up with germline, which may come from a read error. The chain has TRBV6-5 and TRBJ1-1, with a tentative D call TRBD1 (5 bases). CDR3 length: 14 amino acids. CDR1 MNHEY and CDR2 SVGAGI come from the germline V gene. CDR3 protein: CASSYFVQDTEAFF. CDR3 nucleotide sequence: TGTGCCAGCAGTTACTTTGTACAGGACACTGAGGCTTTCTTT.

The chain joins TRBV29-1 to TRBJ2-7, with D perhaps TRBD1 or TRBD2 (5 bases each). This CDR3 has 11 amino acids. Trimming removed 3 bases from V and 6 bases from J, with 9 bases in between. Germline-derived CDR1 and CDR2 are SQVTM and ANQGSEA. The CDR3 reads CSVERGREQYF. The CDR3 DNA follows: TGCAGCGTTGAGAGGGGCCGCGAGCAGTACTTC.

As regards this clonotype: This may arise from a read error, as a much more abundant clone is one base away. DNA for the CDR3: TGCGCCAGCAGCTTGGGACAGCGCTCCTACGAGCAGTACTTC. It is translated as CASSLGQRSYEQYF. V gene TRBV5-1 combines with J gene TRBJ2-7, with D maybe TRBD1 (5 bases). Trimming pared 0 bases from V and 0 bases from J, leaving 7 bases between. This CDR3 spans 14 amino acids. Per germline, CDR1 SGHRS and CDR2 YFSETQ. The complete variable domain, with remaining parts taken from reference TRBV5-1 and TRBJ2-7, reads KAGVTQTPRYLIKTRGQQVTLSCSPISGHRSVSWYQQTPGQGLQFLFEYFSETQRNKGNFPGRFSGRQFSNSRSEMNVSTLELGDSALYLCASSLGQRSYEQYFGPGTRLTVT.

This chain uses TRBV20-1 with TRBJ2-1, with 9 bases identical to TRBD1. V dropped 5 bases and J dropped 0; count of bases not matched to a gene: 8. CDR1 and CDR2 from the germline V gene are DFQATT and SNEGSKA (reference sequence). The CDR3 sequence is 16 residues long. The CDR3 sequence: CSARIQGARSYNEQFF. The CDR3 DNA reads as TGCAGTGCTCGGATACAGGGGGCTCGCTCCTACAATGAGCAGTTCTTC.